The 8 T cell receptor beta chains presented below share a single source sample, sequenced in a study of T cell changes during pregnancy in multiple sclerosis. TCRdb's table, derived via immunoSEQ multiplex PCR, lists solely in-frame clones and lacks some. The data show more than 15,000 clones, with over 80% seen just once and approximately 12% held by the top ten. The sequenced sample was CD8+ T cells from peripheral blood mononuclear cells, obtained in the third trimester of pregnancy. The receptors were gathered from a female donor in good health, enrolled as a control in a pregnancy study.

The gene calls are TRBV15 and TRBJ1-2, with TRBD1 matching 10 bases. Germline V gene data show CDR1 as LNHNV and CDR2 as YYDKDF (reference sequence). The V segment lost 4 bases and the J segment 1 base; nucleotides outside the gene matches: 6. The CDR3 consists of 16 residues. The CDR3 reads CATSNPGQGINYGYTF. The CDR3 nucleotides are TGTGCCACCAGCAATCCGGGACAGGGGATTAACTATGGCTACACCTTC.

The gene calls are TRBV27 and TRBJ1-1; 9 positions agree with TRBD1. V was pared by 6 bases and J by 1 base, with 9 bases of the junction left unmatched. CDR1 and CDR2 from the germline V gene are MNHEY and SMNVEV (reference sequence). CDR3 length: 16 amino acids. CDR3 region: CASRTPDRGANTEAFF. Written as DNA, the CDR3 is TGTGCCAGCAGAACCCCCGACAGGGGGGCGAACACTGAAGCTTTCTTT.

The chain couples TRBV28 to TRBJ1-2, with 9 nucleotides matching TRBD1. The CDR3 is made up of 17 amino acids. V lost 5 bases and J lost 2; bases outside the gene matches: 12. The V gene's germline CDR1 is MDHEN and CDR2 SYDVKM. CDR3 loop: CASSPDSRTGANYGYTF. As DNA, the CDR3 is TGTGCCAGCAGTCCCGATTCAAGGACAGGGGCCAACTATGGCTACACCTTC.

V usage is TRBV27 and J usage is TRBJ1-1; a weak D match, TRBD1 (6 bases). CDR3 length: 17 amino acids. V was trimmed by 2 bases and J by 7 bases, leaving 23 bases between them. Germline V gives CDR1 MNHEY, CDR2 SMNVEV (reference sequence). The CDR3: CASSLRGRGGILYEAFF. The DNA of the CDR3 is TGTGCCAGCAGTTTAAGGGGTAGGGGGGGAATACTATATGAAGCTTTCTTT.

The chain employs TRBV27 and TRBJ2-3; 10 nucleotides line up with TRBD2. The CDR3 sequence is 17 residues long. Trimming cost V 6 bases and J 2 bases; bases outside gene matches: 11. CDR1 and CDR2 from the germline V gene are MNHEY and SMNVEV (reference sequence). The CDR3 protein is CASRKEPSGGPTDTQYF. In DNA, the CDR3 is TGTGCCAGCAGGAAAGAGCCTAGCGGGGGCCCCACAGATACGCAGTATTTT.

The V and J genes are TRBV19 and TRBJ1-2; D gene ambiguous. V gave up 5 bases and J gave up 0 bases, with 16 bases separating them. The CDR3 runs 16 residues. Per the germline V gene, CDR1 is LNHDA and CDR2 is SQIVND (reference sequence). In DNA form, the CDR3 reads TGTGCCAGTAGTTCAACGGCTCCCCTAGCTAACTATGGCTACACCTTC. It encodes CASSSTAPLANYGYTF.

The CDR3 reads CASSTGTRQPQHF. As DNA, the CDR3 is TGTGCCAGCTCGACAGGGACGAGACAGCCCCAGCATTTT. The chain carries TRBV18 and TRBJ1-5; 7 positions agree with TRBD1. With 6 bases clipped from V and 7 bases from J, the junction kept 6 bases outside the gene matches. Germline CDR1 reads KGHSH; CDR2 reads LQKENI. This CDR3 contains 13 residues.

The V gene is TRBV13, the J gene TRBJ2-5, with a weak D call TRBD2 (7 bases). V lost 4 bases, J lost 3 bases, and 15 bases lay in between. CDR1 is PRHDT, CDR2 FYEKMQ, per germline (reference sequence). The CDR3 runs to 15 residues. The CDR3 is CASSSVRGAKETQYF. The CDR3 DNA reads TGTGCCAGCAGCTCTGTTCGGGGGGCGAAAGAGACCCAGTACTTC.